Following are 17 T cell receptor beta chains from one sample sequenced in a study of identical twins. MiXCR was run by TCRdb on the 5' RACE reads, yielding one entry per CDR3 protein. The repertoire holds about 530,000 distinct CDR3 sequences, with 20% to 25% as singletons. These same records also appear under a second study, on yellow fever vaccine responses in identical twins.

Sequenced sample: CD4+ T cells sorted from blood. These TCRs come from a woman under 30 in good health.

This clonotype was counted between two and nine times. The chain employs TRBV7-3 and TRBJ2-2; 10 bases are a match to TRBD1. The V and J ends lost 5 bases and 6 bases, in that order; junction bases with no gene match: 9. This CDR3 is 16 amino acids long. Germline V gives CDR1 SGHTA, CDR2 FQGTGA. The CDR3 DNA follows: TGTGCCAGCAGCCCCCCGGGACAGGGGCCATCCGGGGAGCTGTTTTTT. It specifies CASSPPGQGPSGELFF.

CDR3 residues: CSARRVTGKTDTQYF. For the CDR3, the DNA is TGCAGTGCTAGGCGCGTTACAGGGAAAACAGATACGCAGTATTTT. The rearrangement joins TRBV20-1 to TRBJ2-3; D may be TRBD1 (6 bases). The CDR3 covers 15 residues. Trimming removed 3 bases from V and 3 bases from J, with 16 bases in between. Germline-derived CDR1 and CDR2 are DFQATT and SNEGSKA (reference sequence).

This clonotype was seen a handful of times. The chain recombines TRBV3-1 with TRBJ2-5; 8 bases fit TRBD1. V dropped 4 bases and J dropped 4; count of bases not matched to a gene: 14. The CDR3 is 17 residues long. CDR1 is LGHDT and CDR2 is YNNKEL in the germline V gene (reference sequence). CDR3 nucleotide sequence: TGTGCCAGCAGCCGGCGACAGGGGATTCTCTCCCCAGAGACCCAGTACTTC. Residues: CASSRRQGILSPETQYF.

The chain joins TRBV28 to TRBJ2-7, with 7 nucleotides matching TRBD1. The CDR3 sequence is 17 residues long. Germline assignment: CDR1 MDHEN and CDR2 SYDVKM. V shed 2 bases, J shed 3 bases, and the junction held 13 bases outside the gene matches. The CDR3 spells CASSLLPHIGGLYEQYF. CDR3 nucleotide sequence: TGTGCCAGCAGTTTACTACCCCATATAGGGGGCCTCTACGAGCAGTACTTC.

This clonotype was seen a few times. V and J are TRBV6-2 or TRBV6-3 and TRBJ2-7; 10 bases map to TRBD1. Germline V gene lookup returns CDR1 MNHEY and CDR2 SVGEGT. Unmatched junction bases numbered 4, after V lost 7 bases and J lost 4 bases. The CDR3 sequence is 13 residues long. The CDR3 sequence is CASTRDRGYEQYV. For the CDR3, the DNA is TGTGCCAGCACTCGGGACAGGGGTTACGAGCAGTACGTC.

The chain recombines TRBV10-1 with TRBJ2-1, with 8 bases that match TRBD2. With V trimmed by 11 bases and J by 0 bases, 6 bases remained unmatched. Germline V gene lookup returns CDR1 WNHNN and CDR2 SYGVQD (reference sequence). The CDR3 sequence is 14 residues long. DNA of the CDR3: TGCGCCGTGAGCGGGGGATCCTCCTACAATGAGCAGTTCTTC. Its translation is CAVSGGSSYNEQFF.

This clonotype was counted only a few times. The chain carries TRBV5-1 and TRBJ2-7, with D possibly being TRBD1 (6 bases). CDR3 size: 13 residues. Per the germline V gene, CDR1 is SGHRS and CDR2 is YFSETQ. Trimming left V 4 bases short and J 2 bases short, with 10 bases between. CDR3 protein: CASSVRDTYEQYF. CDR3 DNA sequence: TGCGCCAGCAGCGTCCGGGACACCTACGAGCAGTACTTC.

The J gene is TRBJ2-7, the V gene TRBV2; D might be TRBD1 or TRBD2, each matching 6 bases. Germline loops: CDR1 SNHLY, CDR2 FYNNEI. This CDR3 has 14 amino acids. V lost 6 bases and J lost 6, with 18 bases in between. The CDR3 DNA reads TGTGCCAGCAGCCGCGGGACAACATCGGGCGAGCAGTACTTC. Translated: CASSRGTTSGEQYF.

This chain uses TRBV6-1 with TRBJ2-2, with D unresolved. Trimming took 6 bases from V and 6 from J, leaving 11 bases between them. CDR1 and CDR2 (germline): MNHNS, SASEGT. The CDR3 length is 13 residues. CDR3 coding DNA: TGTGCCAGCAGGCAGGACCTGCCCGGGGAGCTGTTTTTT. This encodes CASRQDLPGELFF.

This clonotype was found a few times. The rearrangement joins TRBV5-1 to TRBJ2-2, with 8 bases lining up with TRBD1. The CDR3 is made up of 18 amino acids. J was trimmed by 7 bases and V by 5 bases; bases with no gene match: 19. CDR1 is SGHRS and CDR2 is YFSETQ in the germline V gene. The DNA of the CDR3 is TGCGCCAGCAGTTTGCACCCGGACAGGGTCGCCGTAGGCGGGGAGCTGTTTTTT. It translates to CASSLHPDRVAVGGELFF.

This chain's CDR3 is CASSQDLVGGRSPLHF. Written as DNA, the CDR3 is TGCGCCAGCAGCCAAGATCTGGTAGGGGGCCGGTCACCCCTCCACTTT. The genes are TRBV4-1 and TRBJ1-6; 7 nucleotides line up with TRBD1. Trimming cost V 0 bases and J 10 bases; bases outside gene matches: 9. Germline lookup yields CDR1 MGHRA and CDR2 YSYEKL. The CDR3 contains 16 residues.

The sample holds a few counts of this clonotype. The chain employs TRBV10-3 and TRBJ2-3; 10 bases line up with TRBD1. With 10 bases clipped from V and 3 bases from J, the junction kept 7 bases outside the gene matches. The CDR3 extends over 14 amino acids. Germline CDR1 is ENHRY and CDR2 is SYGVKD. The CDR3 region is CATSPGQGTDTQYF. The CDR3 nucleotides read TGTGCCACATCGCCGGGACAGGGGACAGATACGCAGTATTTT.

V is TRBV12-5 and J is TRBJ2-3, with 7 positions matching TRBD2. Germline V gene sequence: CDR1 LGHNT, CDR2 FRNRAP. The V and J ends lost 1 base and 6 bases, in that order; junction bases with no gene match: 4. The CDR3 has 14 amino acids. The CDR3 spells CASGLAGGPDTQYF. CDR3 nucleotide sequence: TGTGCTAGTGGTTTGGCGGGAGGCCCCGATACGCAGTATTTT.

This chain uses TRBV20-1 with TRBJ2-2; possibly TRBD2 for D (5 bases). The CDR3 totals 16 residues. The germline V gene has CDR1 DFQATT and CDR2 SNEGSKA (reference sequence). V was pared by 2 bases and J by 1 base, with 14 bases between. Here the CDR3 reads CSARNPRGGNTGELFF. The DNA of the CDR3 is TGCAGTGCTAGAAATCCCCGAGGAGGGAACACCGGGGAGCTGTTTTTT.

Only a few counts were recorded for this clonotype. The chain links TRBV25-1 to TRBJ2-7, with D maybe TRBD1 (6 bases). Trimming stripped 3 bases from V and 4 bases from J, with 16 bases between. The CDR3 sequence is 15 residues long. The germline CDR1 and CDR2 sequences are MGHDK and SYGVNS. The CDR3 sequence: CASSDSGAGSYEQYF. The CDR3 DNA sequence: TGTGCCAGCAGTGATTCAGGGGCAGGAAGTTACGAGCAGTACTTC.

A few counts support this clonotype. V and J are TRBV11-2 and TRBJ1-6; D is ambiguous. The V gene lost 0 bases and the J gene lost 7 bases, with 16 bases spanning the gap. Germline V CDR1 and CDR2: SGHAT, FQNNGV. CDR3 length: 17 amino acids. The CDR3 DNA sequence: TGTGCCAGCAGCTTAGAGGCAGCACCCCTCCCGAATTCACCCCTCCACTTT. Translated: CASSLEAAPLPNSPLHF.

This clonotype has more than one count but fewer than ten. The chain carries TRBV3-1 and TRBJ2-7; D possibly corresponds to TRBD2 (5 bases). V lost 6 bases, J lost 7 bases, and 13 bases lay in between. Germline V gene data show CDR1 as LGHDT and CDR2 as YNNKEL (reference sequence). CDR3 length equals 12 residues. The CDR3 loop is CASRGSTGEQYF. CDR3 DNA: TGTGCCAGCAGGGGATCTACGGGGGAGCAGTACTTC.